This T cell receptor (beta chain) was identified during a study of blood T cell repertoires in COVID-19. The overall study: Italy, Spain and the United States were the sources of the convalescent and acute COVID-19 samples. T cells, B-cell-depleted T cells, or PBMCs provided the cDNA or gDNA that served as material.

The CDR3 has 15 residues. Trimming removed 5 bases at V and 5 bases at J, with 19 bases between. The germline V gene encodes CDR1 LNHDA and CDR2 SQIVND (reference sequence). Participants came from some 23 US areas, aged roughly 18 to 89 years. In the study's own analysis: Reference gene primer amplification yielded estimated nucleated cell counts. Some clones are missing from TCRdb's copy, which holds only in-frame ones; the method was immunoSEQ multiplex PCR. Clonal size and the V and J genes are those of that table, whereas D and trimming came from the DNA. This repertoire shows more than 200,000 clones, approximately 80% found once; its top ten account for 1.8%.

J is TRBJ2-7 and V is TRBV19; TRBD1 might be the D (6 bases). Sequencing was done on a sample of PBMCs or T cells enriched from blood (not recorded which). The receptor was derived from a man in his 60s who had recovered from COVID-19. The CDR3: CASSGPLGQVNEQYF. CDR3 DNA: TGTGCCAGTAGTGGGCCTTTGGGACAAGTAAACGAGCAGTACTTC.